This T cell receptor (beta chain) was sequenced during a study of blood T cell repertoires in COVID-19. Whole-study context: Sites across the United States, Italy and Spain contributed samples from acute and convalescent COVID-19. Sample material is recorded as cDNA or gDNA derived from T cells, B-cell-depleted T cells, or PBMCs.

In the authors' methods: The authors estimated nucleated cell counts from reference gene primer amplification. Some clones are missing from TCRdb's copy, which holds only in-frame ones; the method was immunoSEQ multiplex PCR. The V and J calls and clone size come from that table; D and trimming were worked out from the DNA. The sample carries about 49,000 clones, about 90% recorded once. The sequence was obtained from a woman aged 80 or older with COVID-19, enrolled during active disease. The sample taken for sequencing was peripheral blood.

CDR3 amino acids: CASSRTGGHYGYTF. The CDR3 DNA reads as TGTGCCAGCAGCAGGACAGGGGGCCACTATGGCTACACCTTC. The genes are TRBV5-6 and TRBJ1-2; 11 positions match TRBD1. Germline V gives CDR1 SGHDT, CDR2 YYEEEE. The CDR3 spans 14 residues. After removal of 4 bases from V and 3 bases from J, the junction contained 2 bases not matched to a gene.